This TCR beta chain was obtained from a study of blood T cells in healthy people across ages (dated by TCRdb to between 2015 and 2017). Background on the whole study: In model experiments, roughly one uniquely barcoded TCR beta cDNA molecule per two T cells was captured by template switching. The study measured age-related changes in TCR beta repertoire diversity using deep sequencing normalized with unique cDNA molecular identifiers. Four age groups were formed from the donors: young (average approximately 17 years), middle-aged (approximately 40), aged (about 62) and long-lived (more than 75). To avoid experimental bias, donors of different ages were randomly spread across the sequencing lanes. Using the same blood draw, the study looked at two additional independent replicas of 1 million unique cDNA reads for two donors, one aged 18 to 30 and the other aged 80 or older.

Sequences MNHNY (CDR1) and SVGAGI (CDR2) are obtained from the germline V gene (reference sequence). V drops 5 bases and J drops 2 bases, leaving 13 bases in between. The CDR3 runs 15 amino acids, cysteine and phenylalanine included. Just CDR3 DNA is preserved here, 45 bases in frame from base 1. For this clonotype: Its specific antigen is unknown. The record has no base qualities; no much larger clone is one base away.

The research as a whole found: Compared with the aged group, the long-lived group had more naive CD4+ T cells, fewer expanded clones and increased TCR diversity, suggesting age selection. Since profiling was done on bulk unsorted PBMCs, naive and antigen-experienced compartments could not be conclusively compared. The CMV infection status of donors was not known, potentially confounding age-related changes in expanded clonotypes. Estimates of total diversity based on one million sequenced T cells were regarded as lower bounds and as underestimates. Observed TCR beta diversity correlated strongly with the percentage of naive T cells measured by flow cytometry. As age increased, observed TCR beta diversity per million T cells dropped in a roughly linear way, and a significant reduction was already evident by age about 40.

Libraries were built with 5' RACE. TCRdb shows the sequencer as Illumina HiSeq 2500. A second roughly 7 to 11 cycle PCR used a sample-barcoded 5' primer and a J-beta primer mix. A unique molecular identifier was introduced onto each TCR beta cDNA molecule by a template-switch 5' adaptor carrying 12 random nucleotides. At least 3 million CDR3-containing paired-end reads were obtained from each sample. First-strand cDNA was synthesized from all RNA with the Mint cDNA synthesis kit, primed by a TRBC-specific oligonucleotide. Following uracil-DNA glycosylase treatment, all cDNA underwent a first 18-cycle PCR with the universal primers M1SS and BC2_uni_R. In the authors' own workflow: For normalization, 1 million high-quality reads, each with a distinct molecular identifier, were randomly selected from each sample. Reads sharing molecular identifiers were discarded rather than binned into consensus sequences. MiTCR, run with a Q25 quality threshold and the strictest error-elimination algorithm, handled CDR3 identification, clonotype clustering and error correction. Lower-bound total TCR beta diversity was estimated with a nonparametric unseen species model using Euler transformation. TCRdb reprocessing: public reads trimmed at Q25 with fastp, clones called with MiXCR, in-frame beta chains kept. Rows with one shared CDR3 protein collapse into an entry with the most common genes and DNA. TCRdb, not the original authors, processed these V and J calls. The sample data list fewer than 1,000,000 distinct CDR3 sequences, and about 47% of these were observed just once. The ten top clones hold roughly 20% of the sample.

Donors were approximately 42 systemically healthy Caucasian individuals from Russia aged roughly 6 to 95 years. Each donor gave around 9.5 milliliters of peripheral blood, collected into EDTA-treated Vacutainer tubes. Ficoll-Paque density-gradient centrifugation was used to isolate PBMCs, with at least 6.5 million per sample. Total RNA, at least 6 micrograms per sample, was extracted from PBMCs with Trizol reagent. The percentages of naive CD45RAhigh/CD27high T cells were determined by flow cytometry on a PBMC aliquot from every donor. This sequence uses TRBV6-6 and TRBJ2-1; no D segment can be confidently identified. The receptor's source is an older man in good health. Sequencing input: blood. In nucleotides, the sequence is TGTGCCAGCAGTGAGGATTCCTCTCCCTACAATGAGCAGTTCTTC. This translates into CASSEDSSPYNEQFF.